Listed below are T cell receptor beta chains from one sample, sequenced in a study of Graves' ophthalmopathy and Graves' hyperthyroidism. TCRdb ran MiXCR on the multiplex PCR reads and lists one entry per CDR3 protein. The table lists roughly 350,000 distinct CDR3 sequences, about a sixth of them singletons. The sequenced sample consisted of peripheral blood. The receptors here all came from an adult woman with stable Graves' hyperthyroidism. The CDR3 runs from the conserved cysteine through the conserved F or W.

J | V | CDR3
TRBJ2-7 | TRBV2 | CASRDSGVYEQYF
TRBJ2-4 | TRBV20-1 | CSARDQERGVIQYF
TRBJ2-5 | TRBV20-1 | CSAREGGNQETQYF
TRBJ1-1 | TRBV7-9 | CASSPQTGGNTEAFF
TRBJ1-2 | TRBV7-2 | CASSPAGGPVSGYTF
TRBJ2-2 | TRBV29-1 | CSVVLGSDTGELFF
TRBJ2-7 | TRBV20-1 | CSASVGGKREQYF
TRBJ1-2 | TRBV2 | CASSERGQSNGYTF
TRBJ2-7 | TRBV2 | CASSIAGAVGEQYF
TRBJ1-1 | TRBV12-3/TRBV12-4 | CASSDRGWNTEAFF
TRBJ2-7 | TRBV7-1 | CASSPYSGRVHARPYEQYF
TRBJ1-1 | TRBV6-5 | CASTWQGDTEAFF
TRBJ2-5 | TRBV7-9 | CASSRTSWGQETQYF
TRBJ1-2 | TRBV30 | CAWSVPQGNYGYTF
TRBJ1-2 | TRBV11-2 | CASSLGSANYGYTF
TRBJ2-7 | TRBV6-2/TRBV6-3 | CASSNSGKQYF
TRBJ1-1 | TRBV20-1 | CSASEHLNTEAFF
TRBJ2-7 | TRBV3-1 | CASSQWGRSLSYEQYF
TRBJ2-4 | TRBV10-3 | CAISESSNHGGNIQYF
TRBJ2-7 | TRBV5-1 | CASSLSVGGTGEQYF
TRBJ1-1 | TRBV27 | CASSFGEWDRPWWRANTEAFF
TRBJ2-7 | TRBV12-3/TRBV12-4 | CASSLQTGGLGYEQYF
TRBJ2-2 | TRBV11-2 | CASSSPGLAGGGTGELFF
TRBJ2-2 | TRBV10-3 | CAISDRTGELFF
TRBJ2-7 | TRBV24-1 | CATSGTSGGDGLYEQYF
TRBJ2-2 | TRBV9 | CASSEGAGGNTGELFF
TRBJ2-4 | TRBV28 | CASSPATTGNYKYF
TRBJ2-7 | TRBV29-1 | CSAVAGVGYEQYF
TRBJ1-1 | TRBV7-6 | CASSLNRVDTEAFF
TRBJ1-2 | TRBV28 | CASSLRRGYGYTF
TRBJ2-7 | TRBV20-1 | CSARDRASSYEQYF
TRBJ2-2 | TRBV6-2/TRBV6-3 | CASRRGSGELFF
TRBJ1-3 | TRBV28 | CASSANDRVSGNTIYF
TRBJ1-1 | TRBV6-1 | CASSPRSEAFF
TRBJ2-7 | TRBV6-4 | CATTGKSSFGYEQYF
TRBJ2-7 | TRBV28 | CASSRRTGGLEQYF
TRBJ2-7 | TRBV6-1 | CASSPGDHIYEQYF
TRBJ2-5 | TRBV12-3/TRBV12-4 | CASRPGGLAGETQYF
TRBJ2-3 | TRBV30 | CAWTSGRSVLNTDTQYF
TRBJ1-2 | TRBV7-2 | CASSFVEGAGYTF
TRBJ1-1 | TRBV20-1 | CSALQGARTEAFF
TRBJ2-7 | TRBV25-1 | CASSEKGAGSPYEQYF
TRBJ1-2 | TRBV12-3/TRBV12-4 | CASRTGTGGYTF
TRBJ2-6 | TRBV4-1 | CASSPSQSYNSGANVLTF
TRBJ2-2 | TRBV28 | CASSPSTGELFF
TRBJ1-6 | TRBV6-5 | CASSPWTGTRAHSPLHF
TRBJ1-1 | TRBV4-2 | CASSQQGGNTEAFF
TRBJ1-5 | TRBV4-1 | CASSQEVSQPQHF
TRBJ1-1 | TRBV6-1 | CASSRPQNTEAFF
TRBJ2-4 | TRBV12-3/TRBV12-4 | CASSYSGGPDIQYF
TRBJ2-7 | TRBV5-1 | CASSLIGGRGTDEQYF
TRBJ1-1 | TRBV20-1 | CSADTGQGNTEAFF
TRBJ2-5 | TRBV14 | CASSQEVAGKETQYF